This TCR beta chain was sequenced during a study of CD8 T cells in Susac syndrome. Germline V gene sequence: CDR1 SGHAT, CDR2 FQNNGV. V was shortened by 6 bases and J by 2 bases, with 15 bases between the two germline ends. The CDR3 spans 15 residues. Random hexamers were used to reverse transcribe 0.5 to 1 ug of RNA. Across 54 Vbeta and 13 Jbeta, TCR beta CDR3 was amplified with immunoSEQ multiplex PCR. One entry per CDR3 protein results from TCRdb running MiXCR on the immunoSEQ multiplex PCR reads. Altogether approximately 300,000 distinct CDR3 sequences are present, 65% to 90% being singletons, with the ten largest covering 0.21%. In regard to this clonotype: Its specificity is unknown.

The study, taken as a whole, reports: As the study acknowledged, the number of individuals who were part of its TCR sequencing and HLA analysis was relatively small.

This clonotype was obtained from a human donor with multiple sclerosis. Sequencing was carried out using CD8+ T cells from PBMCs. The chain combines TRBV11-2 with TRBJ2-3; TRBD1 might be the D (6 bases). CDR3 region: CASSSTRDNTDTQYF. The CDR3 bases are TGTGCCAGCAGTTCAACCCGGGACAACACAGATACGCAGTATTTT.